This T cell receptor (beta chain) was obtained from a study of T cell repertoires in cytomegalovirus infection. Study background: Public TCR beta signatures indicated both CMV infection and matching HLA type.

TCRdb recomputed calls from the reads with MiXCR, one row per CDR3 protein. This sample carries around 630,000 distinct CDR3 sequences, about 24% of them seen once, and the ten largest clones take less than 10%. This clonotype came up a few times. The clonotype was recovered from a human donor in good health (CMV status not recorded). Some clones in this sample may be carry-over from other donors' samples. The sample was CD8+ T cells from PBMCs.

The DNA for the CDR3 is TGCGCCAGCAGCCGGCGGGACTACCAGGCCGGGACCCAGTACTTC. Translated: CASSRRDYQAGTQYF. The V and J genes are TRBV5-1 and TRBJ2-5; TRBD2 matches at 7 bases. CDR3 size: 15 residues. Losses at the gene ends were 4 bases for V and 7 bases for J; bases not matched to a gene: 13. CDR1 is SGHRS and CDR2 is YFSETQ in the germline V gene.